Below, one TCR beta chain is given with its context. The antigen is unknown. TCRdb's table, derived via immunoSEQ multiplex PCR, lists solely in-frame clones and lacks some. Among 180,000 or so clones listed, 70% to 90% were seen once. The CDR3 spans 14 residues. Unmatched junction bases numbered 6, after V lost 5 bases and J lost 9 bases. Germline lookup yields CDR1 KGHSH and CDR2 LQKENI. This specimen belongs to a study of T cell responses to AZD1222 COVID-19 vaccine. Broader study findings: White British donors predominated, females outnumbered males, and clonal diversity was possibly underestimated. Of the AZD1222 recipients, only five to seven were seropositive at baseline.

This chain links TRBV18 with TRBJ2-1; 11 nucleotides agree with TRBD1. The source was peripheral blood, collected 28 days after the second AZD1222 dose. The sequence derives from an adult who received the AZD1222 COVID-19 vaccine. The CDR3 DNA sequence: TGTGCCAGCTCAGCCGGACAGGGGGCGAGTGAGCAGTTCTTC. This sequence encodes CASSAGQGASEQFF.